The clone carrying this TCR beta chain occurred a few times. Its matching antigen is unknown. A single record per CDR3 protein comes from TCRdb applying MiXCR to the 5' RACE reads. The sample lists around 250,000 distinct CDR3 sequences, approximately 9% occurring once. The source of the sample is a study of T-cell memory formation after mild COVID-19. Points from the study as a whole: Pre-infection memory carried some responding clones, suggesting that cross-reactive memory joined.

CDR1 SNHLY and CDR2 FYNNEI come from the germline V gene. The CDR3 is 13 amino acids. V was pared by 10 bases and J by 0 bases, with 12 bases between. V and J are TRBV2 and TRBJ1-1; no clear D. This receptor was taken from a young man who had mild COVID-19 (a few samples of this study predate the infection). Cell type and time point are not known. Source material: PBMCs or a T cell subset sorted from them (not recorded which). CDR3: CATKSSMNTEAFF. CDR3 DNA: TGTGCCACCAAATCCAGCATGAACACTGAAGCTTTCTTT.